Here is one T cell receptor beta chain with its context. Its antigen is as yet unknown. The data stem from a study of siplizumab effects on memory and regulatory T cells. Study-wide findings and caveats: Most alloreactive clones went unmapped to unstimulated subsets; only a minor fraction mapped. No assignable naive or memory phenotype existed for roughly 80-97% of proliferating CD4+ or CD8+ clones. Contribution to the alloresponse seemed major for naive T cells, which also seemed more diverse than memory cells.

The CDR3 runs 17 residues. CDR1 is SGHDT and CDR2 is YYEEEE in the germline V gene. The V end lost 4 bases, the J end lost 2 bases, and 22 bases lay between the germline ends. Around 100,000 TCR templates per sample were assayed. Some clones are missing from TCRdb's copy, which holds only in-frame ones; the method was immunoSEQ multiplex PCR. The sample lists over 50,000 clones, over 80% occurring once. Material for sequencing was memory CD4+ T cells sorted from blood. This clonotype originated in a human donor in good health. The chain has TRBV5-6 and TRBJ2-7, with D possibly matching TRBD2 (5 bases). DNA for the CDR3: TGTGCCAGCAGCCTTATCCCTCTCCCGACTAAAGCCTACGAGCAGTACTTC. It codes for CASSLIPLPTKAYEQYF.